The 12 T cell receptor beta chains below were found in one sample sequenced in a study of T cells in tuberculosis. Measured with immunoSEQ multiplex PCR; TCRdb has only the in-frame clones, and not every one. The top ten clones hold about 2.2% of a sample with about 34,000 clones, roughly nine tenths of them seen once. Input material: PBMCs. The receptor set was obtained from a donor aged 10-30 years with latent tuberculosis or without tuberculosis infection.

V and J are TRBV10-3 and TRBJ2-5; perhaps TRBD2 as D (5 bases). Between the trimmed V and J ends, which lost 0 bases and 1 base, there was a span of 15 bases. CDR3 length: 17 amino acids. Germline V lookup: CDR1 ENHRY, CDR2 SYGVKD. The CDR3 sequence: CAISESPSSSGQETQYF. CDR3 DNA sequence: TGTGCCATCAGTGAGTCCCCTAGCAGTTCGGGCCAAGAGACCCAGTACTTC.

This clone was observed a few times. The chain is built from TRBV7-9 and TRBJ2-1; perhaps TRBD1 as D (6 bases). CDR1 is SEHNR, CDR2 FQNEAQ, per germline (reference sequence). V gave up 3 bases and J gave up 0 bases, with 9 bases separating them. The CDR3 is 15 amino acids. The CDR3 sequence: CASSLTGSSYNEQFF. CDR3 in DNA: TGTGCCAGCAGCTTGACAGGAAGCTCCTACAATGAGCAGTTCTTC.

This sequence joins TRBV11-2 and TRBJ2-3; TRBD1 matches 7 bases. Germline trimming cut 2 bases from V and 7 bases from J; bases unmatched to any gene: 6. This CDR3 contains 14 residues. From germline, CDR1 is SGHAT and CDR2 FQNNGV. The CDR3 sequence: CASSLYRDSYTQYF. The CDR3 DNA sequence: TGTGCCAGCAGCTTATATCGGGACAGCTATACGCAGTATTTT.

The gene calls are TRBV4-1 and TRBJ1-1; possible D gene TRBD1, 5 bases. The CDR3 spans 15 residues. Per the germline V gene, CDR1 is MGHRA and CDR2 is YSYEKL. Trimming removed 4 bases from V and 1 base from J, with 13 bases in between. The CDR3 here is CASSLLTVSNTEAFF. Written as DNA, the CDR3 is TGCGCCAGCAGCCTTCTGACAGTTTCGAACACTGAAGCTTTCTTT.

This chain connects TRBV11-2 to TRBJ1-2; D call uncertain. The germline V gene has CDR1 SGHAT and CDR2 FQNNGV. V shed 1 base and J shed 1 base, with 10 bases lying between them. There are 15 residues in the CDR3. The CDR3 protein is CASSLVAHDNYGYTF. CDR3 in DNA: TGTGCCAGCAGCTTAGTGGCTCACGATAACTATGGCTACACCTTC.

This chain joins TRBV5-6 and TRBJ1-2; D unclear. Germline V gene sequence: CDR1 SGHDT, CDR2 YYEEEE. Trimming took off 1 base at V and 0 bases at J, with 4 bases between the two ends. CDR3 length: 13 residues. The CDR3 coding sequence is TGTGCCAGCAGCTTGTCAGCTAACTATGGCTACACCTTC. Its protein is CASSLSANYGYTF.

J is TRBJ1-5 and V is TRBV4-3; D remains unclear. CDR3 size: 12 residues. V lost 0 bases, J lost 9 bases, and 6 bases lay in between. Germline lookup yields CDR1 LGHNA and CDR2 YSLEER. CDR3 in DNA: TGCGCCAGCAGCCAAGATCGGGGGCCCCAGCATTTT. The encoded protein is CASSQDRGPQHF.

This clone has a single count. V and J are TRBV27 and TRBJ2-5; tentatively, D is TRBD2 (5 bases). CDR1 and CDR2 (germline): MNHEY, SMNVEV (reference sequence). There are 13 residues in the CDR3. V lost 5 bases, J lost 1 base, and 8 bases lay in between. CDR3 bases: TGTGCCAGCAGTACACTAGGCCAAGAGACCCAGTACTTC. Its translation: CASSTLGQETQYF.

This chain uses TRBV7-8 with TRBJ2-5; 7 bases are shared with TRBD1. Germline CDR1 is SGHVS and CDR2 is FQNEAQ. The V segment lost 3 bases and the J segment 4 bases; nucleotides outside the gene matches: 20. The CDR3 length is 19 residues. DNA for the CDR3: TGTGCCAGCAGCTTCCGTTATAAGACAGGGACGAATATTCGAGAGACCCAGTACTTC. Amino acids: CASSFRYKTGTNIRETQYF.

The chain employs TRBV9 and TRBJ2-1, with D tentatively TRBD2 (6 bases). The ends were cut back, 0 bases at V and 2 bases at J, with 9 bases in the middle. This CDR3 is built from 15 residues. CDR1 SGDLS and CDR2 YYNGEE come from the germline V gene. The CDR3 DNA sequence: TGTGCCAGCAGCGTAGGGGGAGGAACCTACAATGAGCAGTTCTTC. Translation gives CASSVGGGTYNEQFF.

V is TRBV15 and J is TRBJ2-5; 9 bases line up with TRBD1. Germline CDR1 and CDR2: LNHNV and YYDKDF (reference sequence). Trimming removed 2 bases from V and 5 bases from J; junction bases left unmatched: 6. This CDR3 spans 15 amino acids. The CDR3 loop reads CATSRTTGGKETQYF. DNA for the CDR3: TGTGCCACCAGCAGAACGACAGGGGGAAAGGAGACCCAGTACTTC.

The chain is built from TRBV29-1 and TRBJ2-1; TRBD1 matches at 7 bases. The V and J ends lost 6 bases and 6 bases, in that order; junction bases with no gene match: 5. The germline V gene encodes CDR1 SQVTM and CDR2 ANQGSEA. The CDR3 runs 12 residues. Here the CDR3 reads CSVRTGLNEQFF. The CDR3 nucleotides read TGCAGCGTACGGACAGGACTCAATGAGCAGTTCTTC.